A few counts support the clone carrying this T cell receptor beta chain. Its antigen is still unknown. The data were taken from a study of identifying expanded T cells in peripheral blood. The study's findings and limits: Across healthy donors, higher total template counts meant significantly greater approximately 2-week count variance.

Repertoires were generated with immunoSEQ multiplex PCR, while TCRdb's copy carries only in-frame clones and drops some. Seen here are 50,000 to 65,000 clones, under 85% observed once, and the top ten hold about 18%. Germline V CDR1 and CDR2: SGHTA, FQGTGA. This CDR3 comprises 14 residues. V lost 6 bases and J lost 2, with 13 bases in between. This rearrangement joins TRBV7-3 to TRBJ2-5, with D perhaps TRBD2 (6 bases). The receptor was derived from a person between 18 and 70 years old in good health. Sequenced: blood. This CDR3 is CASSFGRGQETQYF. Here the CDR3 DNA reads TGTGCCAGCAGTTTCGGTCGGGGGCAAGAGACCCAGTACTTC.